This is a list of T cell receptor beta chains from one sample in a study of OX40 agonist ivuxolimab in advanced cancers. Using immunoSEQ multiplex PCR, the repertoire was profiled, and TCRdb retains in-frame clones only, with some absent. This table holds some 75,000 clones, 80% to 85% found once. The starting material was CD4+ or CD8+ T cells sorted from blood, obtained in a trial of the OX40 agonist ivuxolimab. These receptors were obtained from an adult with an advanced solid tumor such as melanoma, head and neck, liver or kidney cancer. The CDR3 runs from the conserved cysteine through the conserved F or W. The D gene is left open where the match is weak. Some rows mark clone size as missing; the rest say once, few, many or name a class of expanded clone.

DNA: TGTGCCTGGACCCCGGGACAGCGCTTGCAGCAGAATGAGCAGTTCTTC
CDR3: CAWTPGQRLQQNEQFF
size: .
V: TRBV30
D: TRBD1
J: TRBJ2-1

DNA: TGTGCCAGCAGCTTCGGGGGTTTTGATGAGCAGTTCTTC
CDR3: CASSFGGFDEQFF
size: .
V: TRBV12-1
D: .
J: TRBJ2-1

DNA: TGTGCCAGCAGCGTAGGGGGCACGTACACTGAAGCTTTCTTT
CDR3: CASSVGGTYTEAFF
size: .
V: TRBV7-9
D: TRBD1
J: TRBJ1-1

DNA: TGTGCCAGCGAGGGGGGCGGGGAGAACTACAATGAGCAGTTCTTC
CDR3: CASEGGGENYNEQFF
size: .
V: TRBV28
D: .
J: TRBJ2-1

DNA: TGTGCCAGCAGCTCCTTTGGGACTCCCCTCTTC
CDR3: CASSSFGTPLF
size: .
V: TRBV5-5
D: .
J: TRBJ2-7

DNA: TGTGCCAGCAGCCCCCTAGTTCTATCCTACAATGAGCAGTTCTTC
CDR3: CASSPLVLSYNEQFF
size: .
V: TRBV7-8
D: .
J: TRBJ2-1

DNA: TGTGCCAGCAGCTCGGGACAGGGGCCTTCTATGGGTGGCTACACCTTC
CDR3: CASSSGQGPSMGGYTF
size: .
V: TRBV5-5
D: TRBD1
J: TRBJ1-2

DNA: TGTGCCAGCAGCCGCACCCCTATAAGTGAGCAGTTCTTC
CDR3: CASSRTPISEQFF
size: .
V: TRBV6-5
D: .
J: TRBJ2-1

DNA: TGTGCCAGCAGCCCTTCCGCGGGGGGGCCTAGGACAGATACGCAGTATTTT
CDR3: CASSPSAGGPRTDTQYF
size: .
V: TRBV9
D: TRBD2
J: TRBJ2-3

DNA: TGTGCCAGCAGTTTTGTCACAGGGGCTTACAATGAGCAGTTCTTC
CDR3: CASSFVTGAYNEQFF
size: .
V: TRBV27
D: TRBD1
J: TRBJ2-1

DNA: TGTGCCAGCAGCCGCGACAGCTTAATGAACACTGAAGCTTTCTTT
CDR3: CASSRDSLMNTEAFF
size: .
V: TRBV7-2
D: .
J: TRBJ1-1

DNA: TGTGCCAGCAGCCCGACAGGCTTGGTGAACACTGAAGCTTTCTTT
CDR3: CASSPTGLVNTEAFF
size: .
V: TRBV7-9
D: .
J: TRBJ1-1

DNA: TGCGCCAGCAGCTTGGGACGGGGGGATATGAACACTGAAGCTTTCTTT
CDR3: CASSLGRGDMNTEAFF
size: .
V: TRBV5-1
D: .
J: TRBJ1-1

DNA: TGTGCCAGCAGTTTTACGGGAGATAATTCACCCCTCCACTTT
CDR3: CASSFTGDNSPLHF
size: .
V: TRBV27
D: .
J: TRBJ1-6

DNA: TGTGCCAGCAGTTACGTTTTTTTGGGGGGGTTCTATGGCTACACCTTC
CDR3: CASSYVFLGGFYGYTF
size: .
V: TRBV6-5
D: .
J: TRBJ1-2

DNA: TGCGCCATGCTAGCGGGAGGGCGGGTCGACCAAGAGACCCAGTACTTC
CDR3: CAMLAGGRVDQETQYF
size: once
V: TRBV10-1
D: TRBD2
J: TRBJ2-5

DNA: TGCGCCAGCAGCCCGATAGCGGGAGGGCCCAACAATGAGCAGTTCTTC
CDR3: CASSPIAGGPNNEQFF
size: .
V: TRBV5-1
D: TRBD2
J: TRBJ2-1

DNA: TGTGCCAGTAGTGTAATGGTAGGGGACGGGCAGCCCCAGCATTTT
CDR3: CASSVMVGDGQPQHF
size: .
V: TRBV19
D: .
J: TRBJ1-5

DNA: TGTGCCAGCAGCGCCCGACTGCGGGGGGGCCTCGAGCAGTACTTC
CDR3: CASSARLRGGLEQYF
size: .
V: TRBV9
D: TRBD2
J: TRBJ2-7

DNA: TGTGCCAGCAGTTTATGGGGACAGGGGGCCCGGGAGCAGTTCTTC
CDR3: CASSLWGQGAREQFF
size: .
V: TRBV28
D: TRBD1
J: TRBJ2-1

DNA: TGTGCCAGCAGACAGACAGGGCGAGATGAAAAACTGTTTTTT
CDR3: CASRQTGRDEKLFF
size: .
V: TRBV6-6
D: TRBD1
J: TRBJ1-4

DNA: TGCAGTGCTAGAGGGGGGCATGGCTACACCTTC
CDR3: CSARGGHGYTF
size: .
V: TRBV20-1
D: .
J: TRBJ1-2

DNA: TGTGCCAGCAGCACCGAACCGGGACAGGGTTACGAGCAGTACTTC
CDR3: CASSTEPGQGYEQYF
size: few
V: TRBV7-6
D: TRBD1
J: TRBJ2-7

DNA: TGTGCCAGCAGTTTAGGAGGTCGGGGCTACACCTTC
CDR3: CASSLGGRGYTF
size: .
V: TRBV28
D: .
J: TRBJ1-2

DNA: TGTGCCAGCAGCCGCAATAACAGGGGAGAGACCCAGTACTTC
CDR3: CASSRNNRGETQYF
size: .
V: TRBV4-2
D: TRBD1
J: TRBJ2-5

DNA: TGTGCCAGCAACCCGCTACTTATCGGAAACACCATATATTTT
CDR3: CASNPLLIGNTIYF
size: .
V: TRBV28
D: .
J: TRBJ1-3

DNA: TGTGCCAGTTTGATCTCGGGGGCGAACACCGGGGAGCTGTTTTTT
CDR3: CASLISGANTGELFF
size: .
V: TRBV6-6
D: .
J: TRBJ2-2

DNA: TGTGCCAGCAGTTCCCAGACTAGCGGGAGCACAGATACGCAGTATTTT
CDR3: CASSSQTSGSTDTQYF
size: .
V: TRBV28
D: TRBD2
J: TRBJ2-3

DNA: TGTGCCAGCAGCACGACAGTGGATATCACCGGGGAGCTGTTTTTT
CDR3: CASSTTVDITGELFF
size: .
V: TRBV7-9
D: .
J: TRBJ2-2

DNA: TGTGCCAGCAGCCAAGATCCTTGGGGGGGAGGCACAGATACGCAGTATTTT
CDR3: CASSQDPWGGGTDTQYF
size: .
V: TRBV4-2
D: TRBD2
J: TRBJ2-3

DNA: TGTGCCAGCAGCGTATACCGGGACCTAAGCTCCTACGAGCAGTACTTC
CDR3: CASSVYRDLSSYEQYF
size: .
V: TRBV9
D: .
J: TRBJ2-7

DNA: TGTGCCAGTAGTCCCGGGACATCTGCGGCCTACGAGCAGTACTTC
CDR3: CASSPGTSAAYEQYF
size: .
V: TRBV19
D: .
J: TRBJ2-7

DNA: TGTGCCAGCAGCTCGACGTCAGATACGCAGTATTTT
CDR3: CASSSTSDTQYF
size: .
V: TRBV7-6
D: .
J: TRBJ2-3

DNA: TGTGCCGGCGGAAATAGGGACAGGCCTTATAGCAATCAGCCCCAGCATTTT
CDR3: CAGGNRDRPYSNQPQHF
size: .
V: TRBV21-1
D: .
J: TRBJ1-5

DNA: TGTGCCAGCAGTTTTACTAGCGGGAGGAACTACGAGCAGTACTTC
CDR3: CASSFTSGRNYEQYF
size: once
V: TRBV27
D: TRBD2
J: TRBJ2-7

DNA: TGTGCCAGCAGTTACTCGGGAGGCAGAAGCACAGATACGCAGTATTTT
CDR3: CASSYSGGRSTDTQYF
size: .
V: TRBV6-5
D: .
J: TRBJ2-3

DNA: TGTGCCAGCAGCTCCCGCGGGGGGGCCCAGGGAAAGCAGTACTTC
CDR3: CASSSRGGAQGKQYF
size: .
V: TRBV7-9
D: TRBD2
J: TRBJ2-7

DNA: TGTGCCTCATCGACAACAGGGGGGGGTTCACCCCTCCACTTT
CDR3: CASSTTGGGSPLHF
size: .
V: TRBV19
D: TRBD1
J: TRBJ1-6

DNA: TGTGCCAGCAGCTTAGCCCTTCACGGGGCCGTGGGGGAGCAGTACTTC
CDR3: CASSLALHGAVGEQYF
size: .
V: TRBV7-2
D: .
J: TRBJ2-7

DNA: TGTGCCAGCAGCTTAGGGCGGGCGAACACTGAAGCTTTCTTT
CDR3: CASSLGRANTEAFF
size: .
V: TRBV7-8
D: .
J: TRBJ1-1

DNA: TGTGCCAGCAGCGAGCGACAGTTGGATACGCAGTATTTT
CDR3: CASSERQLDTQYF
size: once
V: TRBV9
D: .
J: TRBJ2-3

DNA: TGTGCCAGCGGAACTAGCGGGAGGGCCAGGGATGAGCAGTTCTTC
CDR3: CASGTSGRARDEQFF
size: .
V: TRBV6-1
D: TRBD2
J: TRBJ2-1

DNA: TGTGCCAGCAGTTTCAGCAACACCATATATTTT
CDR3: CASSFSNTIYF
size: few
V: TRBV28
D: .
J: TRBJ1-3

DNA: TGTGCCAGCAGTGGGTCTCCGAGCTACACCTTC
CDR3: CASSGSPSYTF
size: .
V: TRBV6-1
D: .
J: TRBJ1-2

DNA: TGTGCCAGCCTCCCGACCTGGACGGTGAACTATGGCTACACCTTC
CDR3: CASLPTWTVNYGYTF
size: few
V: TRBV27
D: .
J: TRBJ1-2

DNA: TGTGCCAGCAGGGGACAGGGTTACTATGGCTACACCTTC
CDR3: CASRGQGYYGYTF
size: .
V: TRBV28
D: TRBD1
J: TRBJ1-2

DNA: TGTGCCAGCAGCGTAGGGGGGCTATCCGGGGAAGCTTTCTTT
CDR3: CASSVGGLSGEAFF
size: .
V: TRBV9
D: .
J: TRBJ1-1

DNA: TGCGCCAGCAGCCAAGATGCGGGGTGGGACACTGAAGCTTTCTTT
CDR3: CASSQDAGWDTEAFF
size: few
V: TRBV4-3
D: .
J: TRBJ1-1